One sample yielded the 21 T cell receptor beta chains listed below, sequenced in a study of blood T cell repertoires in COVID-19. TCRdb's table, derived via immunoSEQ multiplex PCR, lists solely in-frame clones and lacks some. Of 300,000 to 400,000 clones in the sample, approximately 90% were seen once. The sequenced material came from PBMCs or T cells enriched from blood (not recorded which). The receptors were sampled from a woman under 40 who had been exposed to COVID-19.

The rearrangement joins TRBV6-5 to TRBJ1-2; possibly TRBD1 for D (5 bases). The ends were cut back, 7 bases at V and 4 bases at J, with 10 bases in the middle. Germline V gene lookup returns CDR1 MNHEY and CDR2 SVGAGI. CDR3 length: 12 amino acids. The CDR3 region has the DNA TGTGCCAGCACCCGAAGGGGCTATGGCTACACCTTC. This translates into CASTRRGYGYTF.

The chain employs TRBV18 and TRBJ1-3; no firm D call. The CDR3 totals 16 residues. The V end was cut by 2 bases, the J end by 0 bases, with 11 bases between. CDR1 KGHSH and CDR2 LQKENI come from the germline V gene. The DNA for the CDR3 is TGTGCCAGCTCACCAGTCTCCGGAGTCTCTGGAAACACCATATATTTT. This codes for CASSPVSGVSGNTIYF.

The V and J genes are TRBV6-4 and TRBJ1-4, with 7 bases fitting TRBD1. CDR3 length: 15 residues. Per the germline V gene, CDR1 is MRHNA and CDR2 is SNTAGT. The ends lost 2 bases at V and 2 bases at J; junction bases unmatched: 2. CDR3: CASSDDRETNEKLFF. CDR3 nucleotides: TGTGCCAGCAGTGACGACAGGGAGACTAATGAAAAACTGTTTTTT.

The rearrangement joins TRBV7-8 to TRBJ1-3; TRBD1 might be the D (6 bases). V dropped 3 bases and J dropped 1 base, with 19 bases sitting between them. Germline lookup yields CDR1 SGHVS and CDR2 FQNEAQ. The length of the CDR3 is 18 residues. The CDR3 region is CASSFYRDPRSSGNTIYF. In DNA, the CDR3 is TGTGCCAGCAGCTTTTACAGGGATCCCAGATCGTCTGGAAACACCATATATTTT.

CDR3 bases: TGTGCCAGCAGTCCGCAGGGGGCTACTGGAAACACCATATATTTT. Translation gives CASSPQGATGNTIYF. The rearrangement links TRBV6-5 to TRBJ1-3; 8 positions agree with TRBD1. The CDR3 runs 15 residues. V dropped 5 bases and J dropped 2; count of bases not matched to a gene: 5. Germline V CDR1 and CDR2: MNHEY, SVGAGI.

The rearrangement joins TRBV18 to TRBJ2-7; 9 bases align to TRBD1. Germline values: CDR1 KGHSH, CDR2 LQKENI. J gave up 3 bases and V 2 bases, and 5 bases lay outside the gene matches. The CDR3 runs to 15 residues. In nucleotides, the CDR3 is TGTGCCAGCTCACCAGGTACAGGGGGCTTCTACGAGCAGTACTTC. Encoded protein: CASSPGTGGFYEQYF.

The V gene is TRBV6-6, the J gene TRBJ1-5, with TRBD1 matching 9 bases. Trimming cost V 5 bases and J 4 bases; bases outside gene matches: 12. This CDR3 is 17 amino acids long. CDR1 is MNHNY and CDR2 is SVGAGI in the germline V gene (reference sequence). The CDR3 protein is CASSPRVGQGGNQPQHF. The CDR3, as DNA: TGTGCCAGCAGTCCACGAGTGGGACAGGGAGGAAATCAGCCCCAGCATTTT.

Comments on this clone: Other DNA sequences in this specimen translate into the identical CDR3. V is TRBV7-9 and J is TRBJ1-5; 9 bases line up with TRBD1. This CDR3 is built from 13 residues. J was trimmed by 7 bases and V by 4 bases; bases with no gene match: 2. Germline V gene sequence: CDR1 SEHNR, CDR2 FQNEAQ (reference sequence). The CDR3 here is CASSWTGDQPQHF. As DNA, the CDR3 is TGTGCCAGCAGCTGGACAGGGGACCAGCCCCAGCATTTT.

V is TRBV2 and J is TRBJ1-2; 8 positions match TRBD1. Germline V gene lookup returns CDR1 SNHLY and CDR2 FYNNEI. Losses at the gene ends were 6 bases for V and 5 bases for J; bases not matched to a gene: 8. The CDR3 has 14 residues. The CDR3 is CASSGAGGGYGYTF. The CDR3 DNA follows: TGTGCCAGCAGCGGGGCAGGGGGCGGGTATGGCTACACCTTC.

This rearrangement joins TRBV19 to TRBJ1-2, with 12 positions matching TRBD1. Germline CDR1 and CDR2: LNHDA and SQIVND (reference sequence). Trimming at V came to 10 bases and at J to 5 bases, leaving 14 bases not matched to a gene. The CDR3 contains 16 residues. CDR3 residues: CATQSSGTGGRYGYTF. The CDR3 DNA reads as TGTGCCACCCAAAGCAGTGGGACAGGGGGCCGTTATGGCTACACCTTC.

The chain has TRBV11-2 and TRBJ2-2, with D tentatively TRBD1 (6 bases). Germline CDR1 reads SGHAT; CDR2 reads FQNNGV. V was clipped by 5 bases and J by 9 bases, with 19 bases between them. The CDR3 is made up of 15 amino acids. CDR3 sequence reads: CASSPPTGWVRELFF. CDR3 DNA: TGTGCCAGCAGCCCCCCGACAGGATGGGTCAGGGAGCTGTTTTTT.

The chain combines TRBV7-3 with TRBJ2-1; TRBD2 aligns across 11 bases. The CDR3 has 15 residues. After removal of 5 bases from V and 7 bases from J, the junction contained 7 bases not matched to a gene. CDR1 is SGHTA, CDR2 FQGTGA, per germline. CDR3 in amino acids: CASSPTASGGNEQFF. The CDR3 DNA follows: TGTGCCAGCAGCCCCACGGCTAGCGGGGGGAATGAGCAGTTCTTC.

V gene TRBV14 combines with J gene TRBJ1-6; 11 bases map to TRBD1. CDR1 is SGHDN, CDR2 FVKESK, per germline. With V trimmed by 2 bases and J by 2 bases, 2 bases remained unmatched. The CDR3 has 17 amino acids. CDR3 sequence reads: CASSQWGQGAYNSPLHF. DNA of the CDR3: TGTGCCAGCAGCCAATGGGGACAGGGGGCCTATAATTCACCCCTCCACTTT.

The chain combines TRBV11-2 with TRBJ2-3; possible D gene TRBD1, 5 bases. V lost 0 bases and J lost 7, with 8 bases in between. CDR3 length: 13 amino acids. Germline V gives CDR1 SGHAT, CDR2 FQNNGV. The CDR3 region has the DNA TGTGCCAGCAGCTTAGATCGACAGAATACGCAGTATTTT. Its translation: CASSLDRQNTQYF. The full variable domain, in which reference TRBV11-2 and TRBJ2-3 provide the parts outside the CDR3, is EAGVAQSPRYKIIEKRQSVAFWCNPISGHATLYWYQQILGQGPKLLIQFQNNGVVDDSQLPKDRFSAERLKGVDSTLKIQPAKLEDSAVYLCASSLDRQNTQYFGPGTRLTVL.

The gene calls are TRBV19 and TRBJ1-3; D gene ambiguous. This CDR3 contains 15 residues. Germline assignment: CDR1 LNHDA and CDR2 SQIVND (reference sequence). Trimming stripped 4 bases from V and 4 bases from J, with 14 bases between. DNA for the CDR3: TGTGCCAGTAGTACCCCGGGAGGGCGAGGAAACACCATATATTTT. This sequence encodes CASSTPGGRGNTIYF.

The chain has TRBV5-1 and TRBJ2-3, with TRBD2 as a possible D gene (5 bases). CDR1 and CDR2 from the germline V gene are SGHRS and YFSETQ. This CDR3 is built from 14 residues. Trimming removed 1 base at V and 6 bases at J, with 12 bases between. DNA for the CDR3: TGCGCCAGCAGCTTGTACGGGGTCTGGGATACGCAGTATTTT. Its protein is CASSLYGVWDTQYF.

The chain joins TRBV6-5 to TRBJ1-2; no clear D gene. Germline assignment: CDR1 MNHEY and CDR2 SVGAGI. The CDR3 has 15 amino acids. V lost 7 bases, J lost 3 bases, and 18 bases lay in between. CDR3 sequence (DNA): TGTGCCAGCACCAAACGGCAACCCCAGGACTATGGCTACACCTTC. Its translation: CASTKRQPQDYGYTF.

The chain uses TRBV18 and TRBJ2-5; 8 positions agree with TRBD2. Germline CDR1 reads KGHSH; CDR2 reads LQKENI. CDR3 length equals 15 residues. V trimming: 3 bases; J trimming: 7 bases; junction bases outside the gene matches: 10. The CDR3 DNA follows: TGTGCCAGCTCACCCCCCCGGAGCGGGGGTACGACCCAGTACTTC. It encodes CASSPPRSGGTTQYF.

The chain is built from TRBV6-5 and TRBJ1-1, with TRBD1 matching 9 bases. Germline V gives CDR1 MNHEY, CDR2 SVGAGI. The CDR3 is 15 amino acids. The J segment lost 3 bases and the V segment lost 4 bases, leaving 6 bases of the junction unmatched. The CDR3 bases are TGTGCCAGCAGTTTCACAGGGGGCGCGGACACTGAAGCTTTCTTT. Encoded protein: CASSFTGGADTEAFF.

The genes are TRBV10-3 and TRBJ1-1; 7 bases match TRBD1. Germline V CDR1 and CDR2: ENHRY, SYGVKD. The CDR3 totals 14 residues. The V and J ends lost 6 bases and 2 bases, in that order; junction bases with no gene match: 6. CDR3 residues: CAIRRDSTNTEAFF. DNA for the CDR3: TGTGCCATCAGGAGGGACAGCACAAACACTGAAGCTTTCTTT.

The chain employs TRBV4-2 and TRBJ2-3; 11 bases line up with TRBD2. Germline V gene data show CDR1 as LGHNA and CDR2 as YNFKEQ. The CDR3 totals 18 residues. With V trimmed by 4 bases and J by 1 base, 10 bases remained unmatched. CDR3 DNA sequence: TGTGCCAGCAGCCCACGGGATAGCGGGGGGGTCGGCACAGATACGCAGTATTTT. It translates to CASSPRDSGGVGTDTQYF.